A single sample gave rise to the 29 T cell receptor beta chains below, sequenced in a study of vaccination effects on CD4 cells after COVID-19. Their antigens remain unidentified. The method was immunoSEQ multiplex PCR; TCRdb's version includes in-frame clones alone and lacks a portion of them. The sample gives around 79,000 clones, around 76% of which show up once; approximately 1.9% is in the top ten. Within the ViraFEST assay, antigen-specific CD4+ T cells underwent expansion with viral peptide pools prior to sequencing. Culturing for nine to ten days preceded CD4+ T cell isolation. This specimen was CD4+ T cells from PBMCs cultured with HCoV-229E spike peptides, taken before COVID-19 vaccination. These receptors all come from a human donor who received a COVID-19 vaccine.

The CDR3 sequence is CASSQDLAGSYGYTF. The CDR3 nucleotides are TGTGCCAGCAGCCAAGATCTGGCCGGATCCTATGGCTACACCTTC. This chain connects TRBV3-1 (or the pseudogene TRBV3-2) to TRBJ1-2; D remains unclear. This CDR3 is built from 15 residues. Trimming shortened V by 0 bases and J by 4 bases, and 12 bases separated the two germline ends. CDR1 and CDR2 from the germline V gene are LGHDT and YNNKEL (reference sequence).

This clone occurred a few times. This chain uses TRBV5-1 with TRBJ2-2, with 9 bases lining up with TRBD2. Germline lookup yields CDR1 SGHRS and CDR2 YFSETQ. J lost 7 bases, V lost 3 bases, and 10 bases had no gene match. The CDR3 covers 16 residues. The CDR3 loop reads CASSYSGGIDVGELFF. In DNA, the CDR3 is TGCGCCAGCAGCTATAGCGGGGGCATCGACGTCGGGGAGCTGTTTTTT.

This clone came up a few times. V and J are TRBV5-1 and TRBJ2-2; the D is unclear. Trimming cost V 1 base and J 2 bases, with 12 bases left between them. This CDR3 is built from 16 residues. Germline V CDR1 and CDR2: SGHRS, YFSETQ. CDR3 sequence (DNA): TGCGCCAGCAGCTTGAACCGGGCGACTAACACCGGGGAGCTGTTTTTT. This encodes CASSLNRATNTGELFF.

This clone was counted between two and nine times. CDR3 region: CASSKGLEGFYNEQFF. The CDR3 nucleotides read TGTGCCAGCAGCAAAGGTTTAGAAGGGTTCTACAATGAGCAGTTCTTC. The chain recombines TRBV21-1 with TRBJ2-1. TRBV21-1 is a pseudogene locus. CDR3 length: 16 residues.

CDR3 amino acids: CASSEQQGRDGYTF. CDR3 bases: TGTGCCAGCAGCGAGCAACAGGGAAGGGATGGCTACACCTTC. This chain uses TRBV7-9 with TRBJ1-2; a weak D match, TRBD1 (6 bases). This CDR3 is 14 amino acids long. The germline CDR1 and CDR2 sequences are SEHNR and FQNEAQ (reference sequence). The V gene lost 5 bases and the J gene lost 6 bases, with 16 bases spanning the gap.

The chain employs TRBV19 and TRBJ1-1; D is possibly TRBD1 (6 bases). Germline loops: CDR1 LNHDA, CDR2 SQIVND (reference sequence). V was cut by 4 bases and J by 8 bases, with 14 bases left in between. This CDR3 is 13 amino acids long. This chain's CDR3 is CASSTQYGGEAFF. CDR3 bases: TGTGCCAGTAGTACGCAGTACGGGGGCGAAGCTTTCTTT.

This clone has just one count. The chain links TRBV2 to TRBJ2-2; 8 bases line up with TRBD2. Looked up from germline, CDR1 is SNHLY and CDR2 is FYNNEI. The CDR3 spans 16 residues. Trimming at V came to 4 bases and at J to 4 bases, leaving 8 bases not matched to a gene. The CDR3 is CASSAQAGVVTGELFF. The CDR3, as DNA: TGTGCCAGCAGTGCACAAGCGGGGGTGGTCACCGGGGAGCTGTTTTTT.

This chain connects TRBV27 to TRBJ1-5; D is unresolved. The length of the CDR3 is 18 residues. Per germline, CDR1 MNHEY and CDR2 SMNVEV (reference sequence). V lost 0 bases and J 0 bases, leaving 15 bases between the germline ends. CDR3 loop: CASSLSTPTTYSNQPQHF. The CDR3 DNA reads as TGTGCCAGCAGTTTATCGACCCCAACAACGTATAGCAATCAGCCCCAGCATTTT.

The V gene is TRBV5-4, the J gene TRBJ2-2; 11 bases line up with TRBD2. Trimming cost V 0 bases and J 9 bases; bases outside gene matches: 7. This CDR3 has 16 amino acids. Per the germline V gene, CDR1 is SGHNT and CDR2 is YYREEE (reference sequence). CDR3 loop: CASSLASGGIRRELFF. CDR3 sequence (DNA): TGTGCCAGCAGCTTGGCTAGCGGGGGGATAAGGCGGGAGCTGTTTTTT.

The V and J genes are TRBV15 and TRBJ1-1, with no clear D. Germline CDR1 is LNHNV and CDR2 is YYDKDF (reference sequence). With 0 bases removed from V and 2 bases from J, the gap between germline ends came to 4 bases. The CDR3 has 13 residues. CDR3 DNA sequence: TGTGCCACCAGCAGAGATCTCAACACTGAAGCTTTCTTT. Protein: CATSRDLNTEAFF.

This chain joins TRBV5-1 and TRBJ2-5, with 8 positions matching TRBD2. The germline V gene encodes CDR1 SGHRS and CDR2 YFSETQ. There are 15 residues in the CDR3. Trimming at V came to 4 bases and at J to 2 bases, leaving 7 bases not matched to a gene. The CDR3 loop is CASSHGAGAQETQYF. The CDR3 nucleotides are TGCGCCAGCAGCCACGGAGCGGGGGCTCAAGAGACCCAGTACTTC.

V and J are TRBV5-4 and TRBJ1-6; 8 positions match TRBD1. This CDR3 is built from 15 residues. CDR1 is SGHNT and CDR2 is YYREEE in the germline V gene (reference sequence). With 2 bases clipped from V and 10 bases from J, the junction kept 8 bases outside the gene matches. CDR3 protein: CASSFMGTGGSPLHF. In DNA form, the CDR3 reads TGTGCCAGCAGCTTTATGGGGACAGGCGGGTCACCCCTCCACTTT.

The rearrangement links TRBV3-1 (or the pseudogene TRBV3-2) to TRBJ2-3; weak D call: TRBD2 (6 bases). Germline-derived CDR1 and CDR2 are LGHDT and YNNKEL (reference sequence). V was pared by 0 bases and J by 2 bases, with 12 bases between. The CDR3 runs to 16 residues. CDR3 protein: CASSQEGGASTDTQYF. As DNA, the CDR3 is TGTGCCAGCAGCCAAGAAGGAGGGGCCTCCACAGATACGCAGTATTTT.

V and J are TRBV2 and TRBJ2-3, with 13 bases identical to TRBD2. This CDR3 region has 16 residues. The ends lost 4 bases at V and 5 bases at J; junction bases unmatched: 6. Germline values: CDR1 SNHLY, CDR2 FYNNEI. The CDR3 DNA reads as TGTGCCAGCAGTGCGAGACTAGCGGGGGGCGGAGATACGCAGTATTTT. The encoded protein is CASSARLAGGGDTQYF. The whole variable domain, filled in from reference TRBV2 and TRBJ2-3, reads EPEVTQTPSHQVTQMGQEVILRCVPISNHLYFYWYRQILGQKVEFLVSFYNNEISEKSEIFDDQFSVERPDGSNFTLKIRSTKLEDSAMYFCASSARLAGGGDTQYFGPGTRLTVL.

This chain links TRBV6-2 or TRBV6-3 with TRBJ2-7; TRBD1 might be the D (7 bases). Germline V gene sequence: CDR1 MNHEY, CDR2 SVGEGT. The V gene lost 6 bases and the J gene lost 2 bases, with 26 bases spanning the gap. This CDR3 has 18 residues. The CDR3 DNA reads as TGTGCCAGCAGCCACGGGTCCAGGGGGACTCAACCAGCCTACGAGCAGTACGTC. Amino acid sequence: CASSHGSRGTQPAYEQYV.

This clone has only a few counts. The chain carries TRBV5-6 and TRBJ1-1; 9 bases align to TRBD1. Trimming cost V 4 bases and J 3 bases; bases outside gene matches: 7. The length of the CDR3 is 15 residues. Germline CDR1 SGHDT, CDR2 YYEEEE. CDR3 amino acids: CASSRTGASYTEAFF. The DNA of the CDR3 is TGTGCCAGCAGCCGGACAGGGGCTTCGTACACTGAAGCTTTCTTT.

The chain joins TRBV7-5 to TRBJ1-2; the table assigns TRBD1, which was not confirmed against the DNA. TRBV7-5 is termed a pseudogene. This CDR3 contains 14 residues. The CDR3 loop is CARSLDRGDGGYTF. For the CDR3, the DNA is TGTGCCAGAAGCTTGGACAGGGGAGATGGGGGCTACACCTTC.

The rearrangement uses TRBV11-2 and TRBJ2-4; D unclear. This CDR3 is built from 17 residues. Per germline, CDR1 SGHAT and CDR2 FQNNGV. With 6 bases removed from V and 0 bases from J, the gap between germline ends came to 18 bases. The CDR3 loop is CASSRRSGSTAKNIQYF. CDR3 DNA: TGTGCCAGCAGTCGTAGATCCGGGTCAACAGCCAAAAACATTCAGTACTTC.

CDR3 bases: TGCGCCAGCAGCCGATGGACTAGCGGGGGGCCAAACACCGGGGAGCTGTTTTTT. The encoded protein is CASSRWTSGGPNTGELFF. The J gene is TRBJ2-2, the V gene TRBV4-1; 14 nucleotides line up with TRBD2. This CDR3 has 18 residues. Germline CDR1 reads MGHRA; CDR2 reads YSYEKL. Trimming took 4 bases from V and 2 from J; bases not matched to a gene: 6.

V and J are TRBV12-3 or TRBV12-4 and TRBJ2-7, with a weak D call TRBD1 (5 bases). Between the trimmed V and J ends, which lost 6 bases and 2 bases, there was a span of 11 bases. The length of the CDR3 is 13 residues. This CDR3 is CASSADRAYEQYV. The CDR3 coding sequence is TGTGCCAGCAGCGCCGACAGAGCCTACGAGCAGTACGTC.

This clone came up once. The rearrangement links TRBV7-2 to TRBJ1-5, with D unclear. V shed 1 base and J shed 7 bases, with 14 bases lying between them. CDR3 length: 15 residues. Germline assignment: CDR1 SGHTA and CDR2 FQGNSA. The CDR3 loop reads CASSLVRGISQPQHF. The CDR3 nucleotides read TGTGCCAGCAGCTTAGTACGGGGTATTAGCCAGCCCCAGCATTTT.

J is TRBJ2-3 and V is TRBV18; 12 bases align to TRBD2. V dropped 4 bases and J dropped 4; count of bases not matched to a gene: 6. The CDR3 runs to 16 residues. CDR1 KGHSH and CDR2 LQKENI come from the germline V gene. Written as DNA, the CDR3 is TGTGCCAGCTCACGGTCTAGCGGGGGGGCATCAGATACGCAGTATTTT. This gives the protein CASSRSSGGASDTQYF.

The V call is TRBV10-2, the J call TRBJ1-1, with D possibly matching TRBD1 (6 bases). Germline V CDR1 and CDR2: WSHSY, SAAADI. The CDR3 covers 19 residues. Trimming pared 6 bases from V and 6 bases from J, leaving 32 bases between. The CDR3 loop reads CASSLKGQQTGLLGSEAFF. The CDR3 DNA reads TGCGCCAGCAGCCTGAAGGGTCAACAAACAGGGCTCCTAGGCTCTGAAGCTTTCTTT.

V is TRBV18 and J is TRBJ1-3; D uncertain. Germline-derived CDR1 and CDR2 are KGHSH and LQKENI. There are 16 residues in the CDR3. Trimming removed 2 bases from V and 0 bases from J, with 11 bases in between. This CDR3 is CASSPEMGSSGNTIYF. In DNA form, the CDR3 reads TGTGCCAGCTCACCAGAGATGGGGAGCTCTGGAAACACCATATATTTT. Together with reference TRBV18 and TRBJ1-3, the CDR3 gives the full variable domain: NAGVMQNPRHLVRRRGQEARLRCSPMKGHSHVYWYRQLPEEGLKFMVYLQKENIIDESGMPKERFSAEFPKEGPSILRIQQVVRGDSAAYFCASSPEMGSSGNTIYFGEGSWLTVV.

This rearrangement joins TRBV6-5 to TRBJ1-6; 8 positions agree with TRBD1. J was trimmed by 11 bases and V by 6 bases; bases with no gene match: 9. Germline CDR1 is MNHEY and CDR2 is SVGAGI. The CDR3 runs 14 residues. CDR3 protein: CASSSTGERTPLHF. The CDR3 DNA is TGTGCCAGCAGCTCGACAGGGGAAAGGACACCCCTCCACTTT.

V and J are TRBV5-4 and TRBJ2-3, with D perhaps matching TRBD2 (6 bases). The CDR3 contains 16 residues. With 0 bases removed from V and 5 bases from J, the gap between germline ends came to 16 bases. CDR1 is SGHNT, CDR2 YYREEE, per germline (reference sequence). This chain's CDR3 is CASSLAPGGAVDTQYF. The CDR3 bases are TGTGCCAGCAGCTTGGCTCCCGGCGGGGCGGTAGATACGCAGTATTTT.

The chain couples TRBV6-1 to TRBJ1-2, with 7 positions matching TRBD1. Per germline, CDR1 MNHNS and CDR2 SASEGT. The CDR3 contains 13 residues. V was pared by 2 bases and J by 6 bases, with 3 bases of the junction left unmatched. For the CDR3, the DNA is TGTGCCAGCAGTGAATTGGACAGGAATGGCTACACCTTC. Translation: CASSELDRNGYTF.

CDR3 bases: TGCGCCAGCAGTGAAGTAGCGGGGGTTCTCGATGAGCAGTTCTTC. It specifies CASSEVAGVLDEQFF. This sequence joins TRBV5-1 and TRBJ2-1, with TRBD2 identical over 9 bases. Germline CDR1 reads SGHRS; CDR2 reads YFSETQ. V lost 5 bases, J lost 8 bases, and 11 bases stayed unmatched. The CDR3 runs 15 residues.

This chain's CDR3 is CSVAGTADDIQYF. The CDR3 DNA follows: TGCAGCGTAGCCGGGACAGCGGACGACATTCAGTACTTC. The chain combines TRBV29-1 with TRBJ2-4; 7 bases are a match to TRBD1. The CDR3 contains 13 residues. The junction had 10 bases not matched to a gene; V was cut back by 6 bases and J by 8 bases. CDR1 is SQVTM, CDR2 ANQGSEA, per germline.